The 15 T cell receptor beta chains given below trace back to one sample, sequenced in a study of cytomegalovirus exposure and HLA in healthy donors. Vbeta (60) and Jbeta (13) primers were used in the PCR. This table comes from immunoSEQ multiplex PCR, and its TCRdb copy is limited to in-frame clones, with some not included. The sample yields 150,000 to 200,000 clones, roughly 74% seen once. What was sequenced was PBMCs. The receptors were gathered from a female donor in good health and CMV-seronegative.

The chain carries TRBV2 and TRBJ2-5; D is possibly TRBD1 (6 bases). The DNA end favors TRBJ2-7, so the J call may be wrong. Looked up from germline, CDR1 is SNHLY and CDR2 is FYNNEI. The CDR3 covers 12 residues. CDR3 DNA sequence: TGTGCCAGCAGCACAGGGTTCTACGAGCAGTACTTC. Translation gives CASSTGFYEQYF.

The V and J genes are TRBV5-4 and TRBJ1-2; D is uncertain. Germline V gene data show CDR1 as SGHNT and CDR2 as YYREEE (reference sequence). The CDR3 totals 13 residues. Trimming took off 0 bases at V and 7 bases at J, with 10 bases between the two ends. As DNA, the CDR3 is TGTGCCAGCAGCTTGGTTGGTGTGAGTGGCTACACCTTC. It translates to CASSLVGVSGYTF. The entire variable domain, with the rest obtained from reference TRBV5-4 and TRBJ1-2, is as follows: ETGVTQSPTHLIKTRGQQVTLRCSSQSGHNTVSWYQQALGQGPQFIFQYYREEENGRGNFPPRFSGLQFPNYSSELNVNALELDDSALYLCASSLVGVSGYTFGSGTRLTVV.

CDR3 DNA: TGTGCCAGTAGTATTTCAGGTTTCTATGGCTACACCTTC. Translation: CASSISGFYGYTF. The J gene is TRBJ1-2, the V gene TRBV19; D not resolved. Germline V gene lookup returns CDR1 LNHDA and CDR2 SQIVND (reference sequence). The V gene lost 3 bases and the J gene lost 4 bases, with 9 bases spanning the gap. The CDR3 sequence is 13 residues long.

The V call is TRBV7-9, the J call TRBJ1-2; D unresolved. The V gene's germline CDR1 is SEHNR and CDR2 FQNEAQ (reference sequence). V was shortened by 4 bases and J by 0 bases, with 15 bases between the two germline ends. The CDR3 is made up of 16 amino acids. In DNA, the CDR3 is TGTGCCAGCAGCTCTCCCTCAGTTAATGCTAACTATGGCTACACCTTC. Translation: CASSSPSVNANYGYTF.

The chain recombines TRBV7-2 with TRBJ2-2; D not resolved. Germline lookup yields CDR1 SGHTA and CDR2 FQGNSA. V gave up 5 bases and J gave up 3 bases, with 10 bases separating them. This CDR3 is built from 14 residues. In DNA form, the CDR3 reads TGTGCCAGCAGCCCCGGGTCTTACACCGGGGAGCTGTTTTTT. Translating it yields CASSPGSYTGELFF.

The gene calls are TRBV25-1 and TRBJ1-4; D uncertain. Germline loops: CDR1 MGHDK, CDR2 SYGVNS. Trimming removed 5 bases from V and 0 bases from J, with 19 bases in between. The CDR3 spans 18 residues. CDR3 loop: CASSLSGGGFATNEKLFF. CDR3 DNA: TGTGCCAGCAGTTTGTCGGGAGGCGGATTTGCAACTAATGAAAAACTGTTTTTT.

This clone appeared a few times. The chain uses TRBV29-1 and TRBJ1-1; D uncertain. V was clipped by 2 bases and J by 5 bases, with 12 bases between them. Germline assignment: CDR1 SQVTM and CDR2 ANQGSEA. This CDR3 spans 13 amino acids. The CDR3 reads CSVETSAATEAFF. Written as DNA, the CDR3 is TGCAGCGTTGAAACTTCCGCGGCGACTGAAGCTTTCTTT.

This sequence joins TRBV19 and TRBJ2-7; TRBD1 matches 9 bases. This CDR3 contains 15 residues. Trimming took 4 bases from V and 3 from J; bases not matched to a gene: 7. CDR1 LNHDA and CDR2 SQIVND come from the germline V gene (reference sequence). CDR3 nucleotide sequence: TGTGCCAGTAGTACCAGAGCGGGACAGGGCTACGAGCAGTACTTC. It codes for CASSTRAGQGYEQYF.

J is TRBJ1-1 and V is TRBV2; TRBD1 matches 10 bases. The ends lost 7 bases at V and 4 bases at J; junction bases unmatched: 6. This CDR3 region has 14 residues. Germline V gene sequence: CDR1 SNHLY, CDR2 FYNNEI. CDR3 sequence reads: CASKWDRGATEAFF. The CDR3 region has the DNA TGTGCCAGCAAGTGGGACAGGGGAGCCACTGAAGCTTTCTTT.

This clone showed up just a few times. V gene TRBV7-9 combines with J gene TRBJ2-1; 10 nucleotides align to TRBD1. V lost 5 bases, J lost 5 bases, and 9 bases stayed unmatched. The CDR3 extends over 16 amino acids. Germline values: CDR1 SEHNR, CDR2 FQNEAQ (reference sequence). The CDR3 region has the DNA TGTGCCAGCAGCCCCCGGGACAGGGGCGCTGACAATGAGCAGTTCTTC. The encoded protein is CASSPRDRGADNEQFF.

The chain uses TRBV5-6 and TRBJ2-5; possibly TRBD2 for D (5 bases). Deletions cut 1 base from V and 1 base from J, with 11 bases between. This CDR3 contains 15 residues. The V gene's germline CDR1 is SGHDT and CDR2 YYEEEE. The CDR3 nucleotides are TGTGCCAGCAGCTTGTTAGGTCGGGGCCAAGAGACCCAGTACTTC. This sequence encodes CASSLLGRGQETQYF.

The V and J genes are TRBV5-1 and TRBJ1-1; D is uncertain. The CDR3 spans 16 residues. Trimming pared 2 bases from V and 2 bases from J, leaving 16 bases between. Germline V lookup: CDR1 SGHRS, CDR2 YFSETQ. The CDR3 is CASSFDATRGNTEAFF. The DNA of the CDR3 is TGCGCCAGCAGCTTCGACGCGACGCGGGGTAACACTGAAGCTTTCTTT.

The sample holds a few counts of this clone. The genes are TRBV28 and TRBJ2-1; D call uncertain. This CDR3 comprises 12 residues. The V end was cut by 6 bases, the J end by 8 bases, with 11 bases between. Germline loops: CDR1 MDHEN, CDR2 SYDVKM. The DNA for the CDR3 is TGTGCCAGCAGCCGCCCGGTGTATGAGCAGTTCTTC. It codes for CASSRPVYEQFF.

The chain joins TRBV15 to TRBJ2-1, with D perhaps matching TRBD1 (6 bases). Germline CDR1 and CDR2: LNHNV and YYDKDF (reference sequence). This CDR3 has 16 residues. V lost 0 bases, J lost 4 bases, and 13 bases lay in between. In DNA form, the CDR3 reads TGTGCCACCAGCAGAGATTTAACAGGGCGATACAATGAGCAGTTCTTC. Translation gives CATSRDLTGRYNEQFF.

This clone has just a few counts. The gene calls are TRBV5-5 and TRBJ1-1, with D tentatively TRBD1 (5 bases). V gave up 0 bases and J gave up 1 base, with 7 bases separating them. The germline V gene has CDR1 SGHKS and CDR2 YYEKEE (reference sequence). CDR3 length: 14 amino acids. The CDR3 DNA reads TGTGCCAGCAGCTTGGGGGGCTCGAACACTGAAGCTTTCTTT. Residues: CASSLGGSNTEAFF.